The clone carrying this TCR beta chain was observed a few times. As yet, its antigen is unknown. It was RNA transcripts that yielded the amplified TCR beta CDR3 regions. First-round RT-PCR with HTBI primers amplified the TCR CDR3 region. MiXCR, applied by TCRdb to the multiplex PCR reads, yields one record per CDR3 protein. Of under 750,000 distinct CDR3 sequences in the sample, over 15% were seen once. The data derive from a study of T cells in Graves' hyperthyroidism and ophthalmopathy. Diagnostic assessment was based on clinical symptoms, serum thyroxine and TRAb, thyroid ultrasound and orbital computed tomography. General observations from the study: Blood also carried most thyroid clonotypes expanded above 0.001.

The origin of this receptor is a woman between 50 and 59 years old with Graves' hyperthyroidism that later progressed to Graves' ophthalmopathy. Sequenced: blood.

The CDR3 sequence: CASSLSSSGTCEQYF. CDR3 nucleotide sequence: TGTGCCAGCAGTTTATCGTCTAGCGGGACCTGCGAGCAGTACTTC. The chain combines TRBV27 with TRBJ2-7, with 9 bases fitting TRBD2. This CDR3 is 15 amino acids long. Germline CDR1 reads MNHEY; CDR2 reads SMNVEV (reference sequence). The J segment lost 6 bases and the V segment lost 0 bases, leaving 6 bases of the junction unmatched.